Included here is one T cell receptor beta chain sequence, with context. Its antigen has not been determined. Base qualities were left out, and no much larger clone turns up one base away. This sample stems from a study of Ad26.COV2.S vaccination and SARS-CoV-2 variants (dated by TCRdb to 2020 to 2022). A note on the overall study: Donors in the vaccine arm were drawn from COV1001, a phase I-IIa trial of Ad26.COV2.S in healthy adults that was multicentre, randomized, double-blind and placebo-controlled. Throughout the experiments and outcome assessment, investigators stayed blinded to trial group allocation. TCRbeta repertoire sequencing served as the tool for gauging how specific and how broad the SARS-CoV-2-reactive T cell receptors were following Ad26.COV2.S vaccination. Ad26.COV2.S was administered intramuscularly at a dose of 5x10^10 or 1x10^11 viral particles, either as one shot or as two shots given 56 days apart. Trial participants were randomized into five groups of five, in which low-dose or high-dose Ad26.COV2.S was given once or twice, or placebo was given on both occasions. A total of 32 samples were included in the TCR-sequenced set, comprising some 20 Ad26.COV2.S vaccine recipients, 5 placebo recipients and 8 SARS-CoV-2 convalescent individuals. Points the paper makes about the study in general: Comparing responses between vaccine doses or regimens was not something the study was powered to do. Substantial breadth of spike-specific CD8+ and CD4+ T cell responses was reported after vaccination. Comparable non-spike TCR breadth was observed between vaccine and placebo recipients, consistent with only spike being contained in the vaccine. According to the authors, total T cell responses may have been underestimated by the TCR breadth and depth analyses. Ad26.COV2.S recipients had higher spike-specific TCR breadth than placebo recipients (P = 0.0014).

The CDR3 measures 15 amino acids from cysteine to phenylalanine. The read is trimmed to its CDR3 DNA, 45 bases read in frame from base 1. CDR1 and CDR2, looked up from the germline V gene (reference sequence), are LGHDT and YNNKEL. Cut back by 3 bases and 2 bases, the V and J ends lie 13 bases apart. What the treatment or condition label conveys for this sample: some 20 received Ad26.COV2.S at low or high dose, single or two shots; about 5 received placebo; per-sample allocation not given. Repertoires of vaccine and placebo recipients were sequenced from samples taken on day 63 after the first injection. In Cohort 1b, around 23 adults aged 18-55 years were enrolled at a single site in Boston, USA, between 29 July and 7 August 2020. Ad26.COV2.S consisted of a replication-incompetent adenovirus type 26 vector by which a prefusion-stabilized SARS-CoV-2 spike protein from the original Wuhan strain was expressed.

TCRbeta CDR3 regions were sequenced with the immunoSEQ Assay. After extraction, genomic DNA underwent amplification by bias-controlled multiplex PCR, followed by high-throughput sequencing. As for how the authors treated the data: To quantify the absolute abundance of each unique TCRbeta CDR3 region, sequences were collapsed and filtered. Usable DNA was measured by amplifying reference genes present in all nucleated cells, and TCRbeta template counts were normalized to that usable DNA to estimate T cell fraction. Repertoire TCRs were annotated as SARS-CoV-2-specific when V gene, CDR3 amino acid sequence and J gene were exactly matched to a known reactive TCR set. The reference SARS-CoV-2 TCR set was obtained from MIRA and was filtered for enrichment in COVID-19-positive ImmuneCODE repertoires, whereby public or cross-reactive TCRs were removed. Using the MIRA antigens, annotated TCRs were further analysed by specific ORF or by position within an ORF. Depth was the summed frequency of annotated unique rearrangements, while breadth was defined as annotated unique rearrangements over total unique productive rearrangements. Two-sided Wilcoxon rank-sum tests were used to compare TCR breadth between groups. The immuneACCESS repertoire file appears here via TCRdb, limited to in-frame rearrangements. These files lack a portion of the clones; in checked studies, under half of the deficit traces to unresolved V genes, and the cause of the others is not known. V and J calls plus clone size are reproduced from that table; the DNA served to infer D and trimming. For this sample there are 300,000 to 400,000 clones; around 85% appear just once. Jointly, the top ten make up 2% to 2.5% of the sample.

The material sequenced was peripheral blood, taken in a trial of Ad26.COV2.S vaccine versus placebo. The rearrangement combines TRBV3-1 (or the pseudogene TRBV3-2) with TRBJ1-1; the D gene lacks a confident call. The TCR originated in a person aged 18-60 years who received the Ad26.COV2.S COVID-19 vaccine or a placebo. The CDR3 protein sequence reads: CASSHLRDFNTEAFF. The sequenced DNA: TGTGCCAGCAGCCATCTACGGGATTTCAACACTGAAGCTTTCTTT.